The 21 T cell receptor beta chains listed next were all sequenced from one sample in a study of blood T cell repertoires in COVID-19. The assay was immunoSEQ multiplex PCR, and TCRdb's table has in-frame clones only and misses some. The sample has about 270,000 clones, around 85% seen once. Sequences were obtained from peripheral blood. Receptors originate from a woman younger than 45 with COVID-19, enrolled during active disease.

J is TRBJ2-5 and V is TRBV6-5; D ambiguous. CDR1 and CDR2 from the germline V gene are MNHEY and SVGAGI. This CDR3 has 13 amino acids. The germline V and J ends were trimmed by 5 bases and 0 bases, with 7 bases remaining between them. In nucleotides, the CDR3 is TGTGCCAGCAGTCCCCGGGACCAAGAGACCCAGTACTTC. This gives the protein CASSPRDQETQYF.

This sequence joins TRBV5-1 and TRBJ2-5; D may be TRBD2 (7 bases). Trimming took off 5 bases at V and 2 bases at J, with 13 bases between the two ends. Germline loops: CDR1 SGHRS, CDR2 YFSETQ. The CDR3 runs to 14 residues. The CDR3 region is CASRGGPGQETQYF. The DNA for the CDR3 is TGCGCCAGCAGGGGGGGGCCGGGGCAAGAGACCCAGTACTTC.

This chain joins TRBV11-2 and TRBJ2-3, with D possibly TRBD2 on 7 matching bases. There are 16 residues in the CDR3. Germline CDR1 is SGHAT and CDR2 is FQNNGV. The germline V and J ends were trimmed by 5 bases and 0 bases, with 15 bases remaining between them. CDR3 sequence reads: CASSPPGGLSTDTQYF. The CDR3 nucleotides are TGTGCCAGCAGCCCGCCCGGGGGGCTAAGCACAGATACGCAGTATTTT.

This chain connects TRBV15 to TRBJ2-3; 8 positions match TRBD1. With V trimmed by 1 base and J by 0 bases, 6 bases remained unmatched. From germline, CDR1 is LNHNV and CDR2 YYDKDF (reference sequence). The CDR3 has 17 residues. DNA for the CDR3: TGTGCCACCAGCAGAGGTGTGGGACAGGCTAGCACAGATACGCAGTATTTT. It specifies CATSRGVGQASTDTQYF.

This clone was picked up one time. This chain uses TRBV21-1 with TRBJ1-2; the D segment call TRBD1 is taken from the table without a DNA check. TRBV21-1 is reported as a pseudogene. CDR3 size: 19 residues. The chain's CDR3 is CASSTRSTSDRQGNYGYTF. The DNA for the CDR3 is TGTGCCAGCAGCACCCGATCAACCTCAGACAGACAGGGTAACTATGGCTACACCTTC.

This chain connects TRBV21-1 to TRBJ2-7; no DNA check was done on the table's D call, TRBD2. TRBV21-1 is a pseudogene segment. The CDR3 is 16 residues long. The CDR3, as DNA: TGTGCCAGCAGCAAAGTGACTAGCGGGGAACAATACGAGCAGTACTTC. Translated: CASSKVTSGEQYEQYF.

The chain couples TRBV7-2 to TRBJ2-7; 13 bases match TRBD2. This CDR3 contains 16 residues. Germline-derived CDR1 and CDR2 are SGHTA and FQGNSA. Trimming at V came to 5 bases and at J to 5 bases, leaving 9 bases not matched to a gene. The chain's CDR3 is CASSPLAGGPTHEQYF. The CDR3 DNA is TGTGCCAGCAGCCCACTAGCGGGGGGGCCTACCCACGAGCAGTACTTC.

The chain has TRBV5-1 and TRBJ2-7, with 9 bases that match TRBD1. The V gene end was trimmed by 0 bases and the J gene end by 2 bases; junction bases not matched to a gene: 12. CDR3 length equals 18 residues. Germline V gene sequence: CDR1 SGHRS, CDR2 YFSETQ. CDR3 in amino acids: CASSLGPLSRQGAYEQYF. CDR3 nucleotide sequence: TGCGCCAGCAGCTTGGGTCCCCTCTCGAGACAGGGGGCCTACGAGCAGTACTTC.

The chain recombines TRBV12-3 or TRBV12-4 with TRBJ2-7; weak D call: TRBD2 (5 bases). The CDR3 contains 12 residues. V gave up 5 bases and J gave up 6 bases, with 11 bases separating them. The CDR3 protein is CASSGYSVEQYF. The CDR3 DNA reads TGTGCCAGCAGTGGTTATAGCGTCGAGCAGTACTTC.

This clone has just a few counts. The chain joins TRBV10-3 to TRBJ2-7; 7 nucleotides align to TRBD2. V lost 4 bases to trimming and J lost 3 bases; unmatched junction nucleotides: 3. Germline CDR1 reads ENHRY; CDR2 reads SYGVKD. This CDR3 comprises 13 residues. The CDR3 DNA follows: TGTGCCATCAGTGCCGGACTAGACTACGAGCAGTACTTC. This gives the protein CAISAGLDYEQYF.

The chain links TRBV7-8 to TRBJ2-2, with 8 bases fitting TRBD2. Germline values: CDR1 SGHVS, CDR2 FQNEAQ. CDR3 length: 16 residues. V shed 1 base and J 4 bases; nucleotides not matched to a gene: 5. The CDR3 spells CASSLVVRGATGELFF. The CDR3 region has the DNA TGTGCCAGCAGCTTAGTCGTGCGGGGGGCCACCGGGGAGCTGTTTTTT.

The chain carries TRBV19 and TRBJ2-3; tentative D call: TRBD2 (5 bases). CDR1 and CDR2 from the germline V gene are LNHDA and SQIVND (reference sequence). V was shortened by 3 bases and J by 2 bases, with 12 bases between the two germline ends. The CDR3 totals 15 residues. CDR3 sequence: CASSIVLAPTDTQYF. The CDR3 coding sequence is TGTGCCAGTAGTATCGTTCTAGCACCCACAGATACGCAGTATTTT.

The chain links TRBV7-9 to TRBJ2-1, with 10 positions matching TRBD2. V shed 2 bases, J shed 11 bases, and the junction held 15 bases outside the gene matches. The germline V gene encodes CDR1 SEHNR and CDR2 FQNEAQ (reference sequence). CDR3 length: 17 residues. CDR3 amino acids: CASSLIIEASGGHKQFF. CDR3 nucleotides: TGTGCCAGCAGCTTAATTATCGAGGCTAGCGGGGGCCACAAGCAGTTCTTC.

The chain couples TRBV7-9 to TRBJ1-5; 7 nucleotides align to TRBD1. Trimming at V came to 2 bases and at J to 3 bases, leaving 7 bases not matched to a gene. Germline V lookup: CDR1 SEHNR, CDR2 FQNEAQ (reference sequence). This CDR3 is 16 amino acids long. The CDR3 region is CASSLFGQGDNQPQHF. The CDR3 coding sequence is TGTGCCAGCAGCTTATTTGGGCAGGGGGACAATCAGCCCCAGCATTTT.

The count of this clone is one. V and J are TRBV5-1 and TRBJ1-1, with TRBD1 as a possible D gene (5 bases). Trimming pared 2 bases from V and 2 bases from J, leaving 13 bases between. The CDR3 is 15 residues long. Germline V gives CDR1 SGHRS, CDR2 YFSETQ. For the CDR3, the DNA is TGCGCCAGCAGCTTTTTGACAGCTTCTAACACTGAAGCTTTCTTT. This sequence encodes CASSFLTASNTEAFF.

The chain carries TRBV25-1 and TRBJ2-5; D may be TRBD1 (5 bases). V lost 3 bases, J lost 1 base, and 9 bases lay in between. Germline V gene sequence: CDR1 MGHDK, CDR2 SYGVNS. This CDR3 region has 14 residues. This CDR3 reads CASSDFDSQETQYF. Written as DNA, the CDR3 is TGTGCCAGCAGTGACTTCGACAGCCAAGAGACCCAGTACTTC.

The gene calls are TRBV7-6 and TRBJ1-1, with D maybe TRBD1 (6 bases). The CDR3 length is 14 residues. Trimming took 1 base from V and 1 from J, leaving 7 bases between them. Germline CDR1 and CDR2: SGHVS and FNYEAQ. Written as DNA, the CDR3 is TGTGCCAGCAGCTTAGGCAGGGGGAACACTGAAGCTTTCTTT. Its protein is CASSLGRGNTEAFF.

The rearrangement links TRBV7-9 to TRBJ2-3; TRBD2 aligns across 7 bases. Germline lookup yields CDR1 SEHNR and CDR2 FQNEAQ (reference sequence). CDR3 size: 16 residues. V lost 5 bases, J lost 2 bases, and 10 bases stayed unmatched. The CDR3: CASSPYGRGNTDTQYF. The CDR3 DNA is TGTGCCAGCAGCCCATACGGGCGGGGGAACACAGATACGCAGTATTTT.

The chain employs TRBV5-4 and TRBJ2-7; weak D call: TRBD2 (6 bases). The CDR3 consists of 13 residues. V was clipped by 3 bases and J by 3 bases, with 10 bases between them. The V gene's germline CDR1 is SGHNT and CDR2 YYREEE (reference sequence). CDR3 loop: CASSWGDGYEQYF. CDR3 nucleotides: TGTGCCAGCAGCTGGGGGGACGGCTACGAGCAGTACTTC.

The chain uses TRBV10-2 and TRBJ2-3; possible D gene TRBD2, 6 bases. This CDR3 is built from 14 residues. CDR1 and CDR2 (germline): WSHSY, SAAADI. Trimming took 6 bases from V and 6 from J, leaving 16 bases between them. This CDR3 reads CASRERAGPDTQYF. CDR3 in DNA: TGCGCCAGCAGGGAACGCGCGGGGCCGGATACGCAGTATTTT.

The V and J genes are TRBV5-4 and TRBJ1-2; 7 nucleotides agree with TRBD1. V shed 0 bases and J 2 bases; nucleotides not matched to a gene: 4. The CDR3 covers 15 residues. Germline V lookup: CDR1 SGHNT, CDR2 YYREEE (reference sequence). As DNA, the CDR3 is TGTGCCAGCAGCTTGGTTTCGACAGGGAACTATGGCTACACCTTC. Protein product: CASSLVSTGNYGYTF. The full variable domain, in which reference TRBV5-4 and TRBJ1-2 provide the parts outside the CDR3, is ETGVTQSPTHLIKTRGQQVTLRCSSQSGHNTVSWYQQALGQGPQFIFQYYREEENGRGNFPPRFSGLQFPNYSSELNVNALELDDSALYLCASSLVSTGNYGYTFGSGTRLTVV.